A selection of T cell receptor beta chains follows, all from one sample in a study of T cells after yellow fever vaccination. TCRdb used MiXCR to reprocess the 5' RACE reads, holding one entry per CDR3 protein. The sample contains around 340,000 distinct CDR3 sequences, 8.7% of which appear only once. This sample comprised PBMCs, obtained on the day of the first yellow fever vaccination. The receptors stem from a man aged 18-30 years who received the YFV17D yellow fever vaccine. CDR3s include the opening cysteine and the closing phenylalanine or tryptophan. The order of the fields is CDR3 DNA, CDR3 protein, V gene, D gene, clone size, J gene. The D gene is left open where the match is weak. Not every row has a clone size; where given, it reads once, few, many or a size class.

CDR3nt: TGTGCCAGCAGCGTAGGGACAGTCGGCACAGATACGCAGTATTTT
CDR3aa: CASSVGTVGTDTQYF
v_gene: TRBV9
d_gene: NA
abundance: many
j_gene: TRBJ2-3

CDR3nt: TGTGCCAGCAGTTCCGACAGTAGGACTGGCTACACCTTC
CDR3aa: CASSSDSRTGYTF
v_gene: TRBV12-3/TRBV12-4
d_gene: NA
abundance: many
j_gene: TRBJ1-2

CDR3nt: TGCGCCAGCAGCTTGGACGGGACAGGTGGACGGACTGAAGCTTTCTTT
CDR3aa: CASSLDGTGGRTEAFF
v_gene: TRBV5-1
d_gene: TRBD1
abundance: few
j_gene: TRBJ1-1

CDR3nt: TGCAGTGCTAGCGGTGGCAGAGACTTAGTTACACCGACAGATACGCAGTATTTT
CDR3aa: CSASGGRDLVTPTDTQYF
v_gene: TRBV20-1
d_gene: NA
abundance: few
j_gene: TRBJ2-3

CDR3nt: TGTGCCAGTAGGACAGGGGGGAAACAAGAGACCCAGTACTTC
CDR3aa: CASRTGGKQETQYF
v_gene: TRBV19
d_gene: TRBD1
abundance: few
j_gene: TRBJ2-5

CDR3nt: TGTGCCAGCGGATACCAAGGGGACGGCGGCTACACCTTC
CDR3aa: CASGYQGDGGYTF
v_gene: TRBV6-2/TRBV6-3
d_gene: NA
abundance: few
j_gene: TRBJ1-2

CDR3nt: TGTGCCAGCACCACCTGGGGGAACTATGGCTACACCTTC
CDR3aa: CASTTWGNYGYTF
v_gene: TRBV6-6
d_gene: NA
abundance: few
j_gene: TRBJ1-2

CDR3nt: TGCGCCAGCACCAACAGGGGAATGGACAATGAGCAGTTCTTC
CDR3aa: CASTNRGMDNEQFF
v_gene: TRBV5-1
d_gene: TRBD1
abundance: NA
j_gene: TRBJ2-1

CDR3nt: TGTGCCAGCAGCGAGGAGGGGGGGGCTGGAAACACCATATATTTT
CDR3aa: CASSEEGGAGNTIYF
v_gene: TRBV2
d_gene: NA
abundance: NA
j_gene: TRBJ1-3

CDR3nt: TGTGCCAGCAGTGGGTCGGGGCAAGAGACCCAGTACTTC
CDR3aa: CASSGSGQETQYF
v_gene: TRBV2
d_gene: NA
abundance: few
j_gene: TRBJ2-5

CDR3nt: TGTGCCAGCGAGGTAGGGGGGGCCAACGTCCTGACTTTC
CDR3aa: CASEVGGANVLTF
v_gene: TRBV3-1
d_gene: NA
abundance: few
j_gene: TRBJ2-6

CDR3nt: TGTGCCAGCAGTCCCCAGGGGAAGAGCACAGATACGCAGTATTTT
CDR3aa: CASSPQGKSTDTQYF
v_gene: TRBV12-3/TRBV12-4
d_gene: NA
abundance: NA
j_gene: TRBJ2-3

CDR3nt: TGTGCCAGCAGTTCGCGGGGGGGCACGAGAGAGCAGTACTTC
CDR3aa: CASSSRGGTREQYF
v_gene: TRBV6-5
d_gene: TRBD2
abundance: few
j_gene: TRBJ2-7

CDR3nt: TGTGCCACCAGTGATTTGCCAGGACAGGTACATTTT
CDR3aa: CATSDLPGQVHF
v_gene: TRBV24-1
d_gene: TRBD1
abundance: few
j_gene: TRBJ1-5

CDR3nt: TGCAGTGCTAGAGTATCGGGGGTGGGTGAGCAGTTCTTC
CDR3aa: CSARVSGVGEQFF
v_gene: TRBV20-1
d_gene: NA
abundance: NA
j_gene: TRBJ2-1

CDR3nt: TGTGCCAGCAGCTTGGATGGGTCTGGAGATACGCAGTATTTT
CDR3aa: CASSLDGSGDTQYF
v_gene: TRBV11-2
d_gene: NA
abundance: few
j_gene: TRBJ2-3

CDR3nt: TGCGCCAGCAGCTTAAGGGGGGCAGGTGGCTACACCTTC
CDR3aa: CASSLRGAGGYTF
v_gene: TRBV5-1
d_gene: NA
abundance: NA
j_gene: TRBJ1-2

CDR3nt: TGCAGTGCTCAGGACAGGGCTGGCTCTGGAAACACCATATATTTT
CDR3aa: CSAQDRAGSGNTIYF
v_gene: TRBV20-1
d_gene: TRBD1
abundance: many
j_gene: TRBJ1-3

CDR3nt: TGTGCCAGCACCCGGCGGCTAGCGGGGGACACAGATACGCAGTATTTT
CDR3aa: CASTRRLAGDTDTQYF
v_gene: TRBV7-9
d_gene: TRBD2
abundance: many
j_gene: TRBJ2-3

CDR3nt: TGTGCCAGCTCACCACCAACAGGGTGGGGAGATACGCAGTATTTT
CDR3aa: CASSPPTGWGDTQYF
v_gene: TRBV18
d_gene: NA
abundance: few
j_gene: TRBJ2-3

CDR3nt: TGCGCCAGCAGCCGCGGACGGGGCCAGACTATTCTTAATTCACCCCTCCACTTT
CDR3aa: CASSRGRGQTILNSPLHF
v_gene: TRBV4-1
d_gene: NA
abundance: NA
j_gene: TRBJ1-6

CDR3nt: TGTGCCAGCAGTTACATACAGAACACCGGGGAGCTGTTTTTT
CDR3aa: CASSYIQNTGELFF
v_gene: TRBV6-2/TRBV6-3
d_gene: NA
abundance: few
j_gene: TRBJ2-2

CDR3nt: TGTGCCAGCAGCTCGGGGATAAGGGGGAGTGAAGAGACCCAGTACTTC
CDR3aa: CASSSGIRGSEETQYF
v_gene: TRBV7-3
d_gene: NA
abundance: many
j_gene: TRBJ2-5

CDR3nt: TGTGCCAGCAGCTCCCTAGAGGCCCCTATGGAGACCCAGTACTTC
CDR3aa: CASSSLEAPMETQYF
v_gene: TRBV7-3
d_gene: NA
abundance: NA
j_gene: TRBJ2-5

CDR3nt: TGTGCTAGCAGCCCCTCGTTCTCCTACAATGAGCAGTTCTTC
CDR3aa: CASSPSFSYNEQFF
v_gene: TRBV7-7
d_gene: NA
abundance: many
j_gene: TRBJ2-1

CDR3nt: TGCAGTGCTCGCCGCCCAGGACCCGACACTGAAGCTTTCTTT
CDR3aa: CSARRPGPDTEAFF
v_gene: TRBV20-1
d_gene: NA
abundance: few
j_gene: TRBJ1-1